These 10 T cell receptor beta chains came from one sample sequenced in a study of cytomegalovirus exposure and HLA in healthy donors. PCR employed 60 Vbeta and 13 Jbeta primers. Data came from immunoSEQ multiplex PCR; TCRdb stores just in-frame clones and leaves some out. The sample has 150,000 to 200,000 clones; 80% to 90% are singletons. The sample taken for sequencing was PBMCs. These receptors originate from a man aged 50 or older in good health and CMV-seropositive.

The CDR3 is CASSPDRGEQFF. The DNA for the CDR3 is TGTGCCAGTAGTCCTGACAGGGGCGAGCAGTTCTTC. This chain uses TRBV19 with TRBJ2-1; 8 bases fit TRBD1. The germline V gene has CDR1 LNHDA and CDR2 SQIVND (reference sequence). This CDR3 has 12 amino acids. Germline trimming cut 5 bases from V and 10 bases from J; bases unmatched to any gene: 4.

V gene TRBV29-1 combines with J gene TRBJ1-2, with D maybe TRBD1 (6 bases). The CDR3 spans 15 residues. The V gene's germline CDR1 is SQVTM and CDR2 ANQGSEA. The V and J ends lost 4 bases and 4 bases respectively, with 19 bases between them. CDR3 residues: CSVGAGAQYSYGYTF. For the CDR3, the DNA is TGCAGCGTTGGGGCAGGGGCTCAATATAGCTATGGCTACACCTTC. The full variable domain, rest sourced from reference TRBV29-1 and TRBJ1-2, is SAVISQKPSRDICQRGTSLTIQCQVDSQVTMMFWYRQQPGQSLTLIATANQGSEATYESGFVIDKFPISRPNLTFSTLTVSNMSPEDSSIYLCSVGAGAQYSYGYTFGSGTRLTVV.

The chain couples TRBV19 to TRBJ1-5; the D gene is possibly TRBD1 (6 bases). CDR1 LNHDA and CDR2 SQIVND come from the germline V gene (reference sequence). The CDR3 loop spans 16 amino acids. Trimming took 3 bases from V and 2 from J, leaving 14 bases between them. The CDR3 spells CASSIAGGRGNQPQHF. In DNA form, the CDR3 reads TGTGCCAGTAGTATCGCGGGGGGCCGGGGCAATCAGCCCCAGCATTTT.

The chain employs TRBV28 and TRBJ1-3; D might be TRBD1 (6 bases). Germline V gene lookup returns CDR1 MDHEN and CDR2 SYDVKM. V was cut by 2 bases and J by 7 bases, with 18 bases left in between. CDR3 length: 16 residues. CDR3 nucleotides: TGTGCCAGCAGTTTACATTCCAGGGGAGAAAGGAACACCATATATTTT. This gives the protein CASSLHSRGERNTIYF.

The chain uses TRBV9 and TRBJ2-5, with TRBD1 matching 11 bases. From germline, CDR1 is SGDLS and CDR2 YYNGEE. V lost 0 bases and J lost 4; bases outside the gene matches: 8. This CDR3 comprises 17 residues. The CDR3 sequence: CASSVGGQGGLPETQYF. In DNA form, the CDR3 reads TGTGCCAGCAGCGTAGGGGGACAGGGGGGCCTCCCAGAGACCCAGTACTTC.

This sequence joins TRBV5-1 and TRBJ1-2; 9 nucleotides agree with TRBD1. Per germline, CDR1 SGHRS and CDR2 YFSETQ. The length of the CDR3 is 15 residues. After removal of 6 bases from V and 4 bases from J, the junction contained 10 bases not matched to a gene. CDR3 amino acids: CASTNGQGNFYGYTF. The CDR3 nucleotides read TGCGCCAGCACTAACGGACAGGGGAATTTCTATGGCTACACCTTC.

This chain connects TRBV28 to TRBJ2-1; 8 nucleotides match TRBD1. The J segment lost 4 bases and the V segment lost 3 bases, leaving 8 bases of the junction unmatched. Germline CDR1 is MDHEN and CDR2 is SYDVKM. The CDR3 totals 16 residues. CDR3 nucleotides: TGTGCCAGCAGTTTCACAGGGGGGACTTCTTACAATGAGCAGTTCTTC. Its protein product is CASSFTGGTSYNEQFF.

V usage is TRBV7-9 and J usage is TRBJ2-2, with 11 bases that match TRBD2. Germline loops: CDR1 SEHNR, CDR2 FQNEAQ (reference sequence). This CDR3 is built from 17 residues. Germline trimming cut 5 bases from V and 0 bases from J; bases unmatched to any gene: 5. The CDR3 DNA reads as TGTGCCAGCAGCATACTTAGCGGGGGGGCGAACACCGGGGAGCTGTTTTTT. Protein sequence: CASSILSGGANTGELFF. The variable domain in full, with the rest retrieved from reference TRBV7-9 and TRBJ2-2, is DTGVSQNPRHKITKRGQNVTFRCDPISEHNRLYWYRQTLGQGPEFLTYFQNEAQLEKSRLLSDRFSAERPKGSFSTLEIQRTEQGDSAMYLCASSILSGGANTGELFFGEGSRLTVL.

This clone was picked up one time. This chain joins TRBV6-1 and TRBJ2-1; TRBD2 agrees at 10 bases. CDR1 MNHNS and CDR2 SASEGT come from the germline V gene. This CDR3 is 15 amino acids long. The J segment lost 8 bases and the V segment lost 4 bases, leaving 8 bases of the junction unmatched. The CDR3 DNA is TGTGCCAGCAGTGTTAGAGCGGGAGGGCGACATGAGCAGTTCTTC. This translates into CASSVRAGGRHEQFF.

This chain links TRBV6-5 with TRBJ1-1; 7 bases align to TRBD1. The CDR3 loop spans 13 amino acids. Germline CDR1 is MNHEY and CDR2 is SVGAGI. V was pared by 0 bases and J by 7 bases, with 2 bases of the junction left unmatched. CDR3: CASSYSTGYEAFF. The CDR3 nucleotides read TGTGCCAGCAGTTACTCGACAGGGTATGAAGCTTTCTTT.